These 8 T cell receptor beta chains share one sample of origin, sequenced in a study of radiotherapy plus CTLA-4 blockade in lung cancer. Sequenced by immunoSEQ multiplex PCR; TCRdb stores in-frame clones only, minus some. The sample gives around 99,000 clones, about 91% of which show up once; 4.5% to 6% is in the top ten. This specimen consisted of peripheral blood, obtained from a patient treated with radiotherapy plus ipilimumab. These receptors were obtained from a human donor with non-small cell lung cancer that progressed on radiotherapy plus ipilimumab.

This chain uses TRBV2 with TRBJ1-1, with D unresolved. Trimming left V 2 bases short and J 5 bases short, with 9 bases between. The CDR3 totals 13 residues. From germline, CDR1 is SNHLY and CDR2 FYNNEI. CDR3 sequence (DNA): TGTGCCAGCAGTGAAAGGGTCCGGACTGAAGCTTTCTTT. Its translation: CASSERVRTEAFF.

The chain is built from TRBV6-4 and TRBJ2-3; 11 nucleotides agree with TRBD1. The CDR3 sequence is 15 residues long. J lost 6 bases, V lost 6 bases, and 8 bases had no gene match. Germline V gene sequence: CDR1 MRHNA, CDR2 SNTAGT. The DNA of the CDR3 is TGTGCCAGCAGATCCGGGACAGGGGGTGCGGATACGCAGTATTTT. Protein product: CASRSGTGGADTQYF.

The chain couples TRBV27 to TRBJ1-1; no definite D call. This CDR3 has 17 residues. CDR1 and CDR2 (germline): MNHEY, SMNVEV (reference sequence). Trimming stripped 0 bases from V and 4 bases from J, with 18 bases between. The CDR3 DNA is TGTGCCAGCAGTTTATCGGGAGGGCTTCTCCGGAGCACTGAAGCTTTCTTT. This codes for CASSLSGGLLRSTEAFF.

The rearrangement uses TRBV14 and TRBJ2-1, with 8 bases that match TRBD1. J was trimmed by 2 bases and V by 4 bases; bases with no gene match: 4. This CDR3 is built from 15 residues. In germline, CDR1 is SGHDN, CDR2 FVKESK. The CDR3 here is CASSLMGQAYNEQFF. CDR3 coding DNA: TGTGCCAGCAGCCTAATGGGACAGGCCTACAATGAGCAGTTCTTC.

The V and J genes are TRBV5-6 and TRBJ1-3; a weak D match, TRBD1 (5 bases). The CDR3 is made up of 15 amino acids. The germline V gene has CDR1 SGHDT and CDR2 YYEEEE. The V gene lost 2 bases and the J gene lost 0 bases, with 9 bases spanning the gap. The CDR3, as DNA: TGTGCCAGCAGCTTCAGGGACTCCTCTGGAAACACCATATATTTT. It encodes CASSFRDSSGNTIYF.

In regard to this clone: One end of the junction does not line up with germline, which may come from a read error. The V and J genes are TRBV4-1 and TRBJ2-7; no reliable D call. Per the germline V gene, CDR1 is MGHRA and CDR2 is YSYEKL. The CDR3 has 15 residues. The CDR3 DNA is TGCGCCAACAGCCGGTCAACTCTGGGTCTCGACGAGCAGTACTTC. This encodes CANSRSTLGLDEQYF.

The chain combines TRBV5-6 with TRBJ1-4, with D uncertain. This CDR3 has 14 residues. Per the germline V gene, CDR1 is SGHDT and CDR2 is YYEEEE. The V end was cut by 2 bases, the J end by 6 bases, with 11 bases between. The CDR3: CASSFGALDEKLFF. The CDR3 region has the DNA TGTGCCAGCAGCTTTGGCGCCTTGGATGAAAAACTGTTTTTT.

With respect to this clone: This sample also contains other DNA sequences that code for the same CDR3. The chain employs TRBV5-1 and TRBJ2-7, with a possible D match to TRBD1 (6 bases). CDR1 and CDR2 (germline): SGHRS, YFSETQ. The ends were cut back, 0 bases at V and 3 bases at J, with 13 bases in the middle. The length of the CDR3 is 15 residues. Here the CDR3 reads CASSLAPGDSYEQYF. CDR3 nucleotides: TGCGCCAGCAGCTTGGCTCCAGGGGATAGCTACGAGCAGTACTTC.